This T cell receptor beta chain is drawn from a study of response to subunit inactivated influenza vaccine. Study conclusions and caveats: The authors put forward the suggestion that each seasonal influenza vaccination may bring in only a limited number of new T cells.

Germline lookup yields CDR1 MNHNS and CDR2 SASEGT. V was clipped by 2 bases and J by 7 bases, with 17 bases between them. CDR3 length equals 16 residues. Concerning this clonotype itself: Its antigen is unidentified.

Each CDR3 protein is one row after TCRdb ran MiXCR on the RT-PCR reads. The sample yields around 580,000 distinct CDR3 sequences, approximately 15% seen once. This TCR was sampled from a middle-aged man who received an inactivated influenza vaccine. This specimen consisted of PBMCs from blood, obtained roughly 12 days after vaccination. V gene TRBV6-1 combines with J gene TRBJ2-2, with D tentatively TRBD1 or TRBD2 (7 bases each). This CDR3 reads CASSEWEGAYDGELFF. In nucleotides, the CDR3 is TGTGCCAGCAGTGAATGGGAGGGGGCTTATGACGGGGAGCTGTTTTTT.